This T cell receptor (beta chain) was retrieved from a study of CD8+ T cells in alopecia areata. This clone appeared a few times. The antigen is undetermined. CDR3 length equals 14 residues. V was trimmed by 2 bases and J by 1 base, leaving 6 bases between them. Germline CDR1 and CDR2: MGHDK and SYGVNS. RNA was isolated and reverse transcribed to cDNA, the sequencing template. Sequencing was performed with immunoSEQ multiplex PCR; in TCRdb, only in-frame clones are kept and a portion is missing. The profile shows 150,000 to 200,000 clones, approximately 67% of them singletons. Whole-study results and caveats: While tofacitinib was given, many expanded lesional clones persisted in scalp and blood. Greater clonality was observed in lesional scalp samples, especially alopecia totalis/universalis, versus normal scalp.

Documented treatment: oral pan-JAK inhibitor, 5-10 mg twice daily. This material consisted of CD4+ T cells sorted from blood, taken at week 49, from a patient treated with tofacitinib. The TCR originated in a human donor with alopecia areata. This chain uses TRBV25-1 with TRBJ2-4, with D perhaps TRBD2 (6 bases). The DNA of the CDR3 is TGTGCCAGCAGTGAAGGGGGGGCCAAAAACATTCAGTACTTC. Translation gives CASSEGGAKNIQYF.